What follows describes a single T cell receptor beta chain. This entry is derived from a study of blood T cell repertoires in COVID-19. Whole-study context: The origin of the acute and convalescent COVID-19 samples was the United States, Italy and Spain. T cells, B-cell-depleted T cells, or PBMCs provided the cDNA or gDNA that served as material.

Study processing details: The authors estimated nucleated cell counts from reference gene primer amplification. Sequencing used immunoSEQ multiplex PCR; TCRdb keeps in-frame clones, though not all of them. V, J and clone size reflect that table, while D and trimming were determined from the DNA. The sample shows roughly 140,000 clones, around four fifths of them seen only once. CDR3 size: 13 residues. Between the trimmed V and J ends, which lost 5 bases and 11 bases, there was a span of 16 bases. Germline-derived CDR1 and CDR2 are SNHLY and FYNNEI. This receptor was identified in a human donor in a cohort sampled during active COVID-19. This sequence joins TRBV2 and TRBJ1-5, with no clear D. The sample taken for sequencing was peripheral blood. CDR3 in DNA: TGTGCCAGCAGTTTGAGGACCTCCGGGGCCCAGCATTTT. Its protein product is CASSLRTSGAQHF.